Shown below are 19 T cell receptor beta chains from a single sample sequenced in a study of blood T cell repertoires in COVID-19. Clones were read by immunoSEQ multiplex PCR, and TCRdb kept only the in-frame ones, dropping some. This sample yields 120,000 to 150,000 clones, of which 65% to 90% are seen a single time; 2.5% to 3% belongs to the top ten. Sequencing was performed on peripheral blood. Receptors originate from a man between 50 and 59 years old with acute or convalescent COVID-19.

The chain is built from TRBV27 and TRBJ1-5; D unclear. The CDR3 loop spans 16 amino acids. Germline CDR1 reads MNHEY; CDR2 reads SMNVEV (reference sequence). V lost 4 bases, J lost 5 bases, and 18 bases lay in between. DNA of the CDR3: TGTGCCAGCAGTTGGTCAGGCCGCAATCCCCATCAGCCCCAGCATTTT. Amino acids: CASSWSGRNPHQPQHF.

CDR3 residues: CASSGWTDRAAAEAFF. The CDR3 DNA sequence: TGTGCCAGCAGTGGATGGACGGACAGGGCTGCGGCTGAAGCTTTCTTT. The chain has TRBV28 and TRBJ1-1; 8 positions agree with TRBD1. V trimming: 5 bases; J trimming: 6 bases; junction bases outside the gene matches: 14. The CDR3 runs 16 residues. Germline V gene lookup returns CDR1 MDHEN and CDR2 SYDVKM.

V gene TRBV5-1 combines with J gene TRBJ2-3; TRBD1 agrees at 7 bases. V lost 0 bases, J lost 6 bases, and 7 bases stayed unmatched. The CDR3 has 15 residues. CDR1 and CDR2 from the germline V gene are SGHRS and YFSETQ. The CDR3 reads CASSLGGQLSDTQYF. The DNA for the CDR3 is TGCGCCAGCAGCTTGGGGGGACAGCTGTCCGATACGCAGTATTTT.

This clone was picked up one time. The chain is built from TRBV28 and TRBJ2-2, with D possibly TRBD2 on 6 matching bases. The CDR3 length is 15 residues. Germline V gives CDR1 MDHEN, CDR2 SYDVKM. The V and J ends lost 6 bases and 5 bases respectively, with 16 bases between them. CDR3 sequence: CASRGYLAETGELFF. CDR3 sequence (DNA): TGTGCCAGCAGAGGATATTTAGCGGAAACCGGGGAGCTGTTTTTT.

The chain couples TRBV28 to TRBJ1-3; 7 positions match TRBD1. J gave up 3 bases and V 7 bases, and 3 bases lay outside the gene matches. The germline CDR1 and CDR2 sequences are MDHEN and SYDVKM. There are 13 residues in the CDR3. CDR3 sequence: CASIGQVGNTIYF. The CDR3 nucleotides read TGTGCCAGCATAGGACAGGTTGGAAACACCATATATTTT.

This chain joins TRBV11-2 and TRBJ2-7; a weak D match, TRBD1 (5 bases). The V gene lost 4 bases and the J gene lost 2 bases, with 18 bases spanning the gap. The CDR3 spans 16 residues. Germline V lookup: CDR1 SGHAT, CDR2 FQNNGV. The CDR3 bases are TGTGCCAGCAGCTACCCTGTGCAGGGCTTCACCTACGAGCAGTACTTC. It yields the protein CASSYPVQGFTYEQYF.

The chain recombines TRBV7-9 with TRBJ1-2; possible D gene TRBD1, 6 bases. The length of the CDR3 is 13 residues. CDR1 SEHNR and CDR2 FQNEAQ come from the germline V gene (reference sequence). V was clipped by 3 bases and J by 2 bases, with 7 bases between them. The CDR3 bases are TGTGCCAGCAGCTTTGGACAGAACTATGGCTACACCTTC. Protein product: CASSFGQNYGYTF.

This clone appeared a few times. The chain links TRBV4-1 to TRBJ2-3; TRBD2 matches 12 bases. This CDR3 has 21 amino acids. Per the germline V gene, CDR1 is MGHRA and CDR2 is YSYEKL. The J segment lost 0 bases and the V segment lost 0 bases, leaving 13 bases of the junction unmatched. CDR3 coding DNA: TGCGCCAGCAGCCAAGATCCCCCTCTAGCGGGGGGGCCCCTAAGCACAGATACGCAGTATTTT. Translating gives CASSQDPPLAGGPLSTDTQYF.

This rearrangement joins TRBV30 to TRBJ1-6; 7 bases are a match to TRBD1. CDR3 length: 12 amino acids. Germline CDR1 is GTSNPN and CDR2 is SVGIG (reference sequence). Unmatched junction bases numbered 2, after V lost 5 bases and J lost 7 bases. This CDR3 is CAWGTENSPLHF. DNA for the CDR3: TGTGCCTGGGGGACAGAAAATTCACCCCTCCACTTT.

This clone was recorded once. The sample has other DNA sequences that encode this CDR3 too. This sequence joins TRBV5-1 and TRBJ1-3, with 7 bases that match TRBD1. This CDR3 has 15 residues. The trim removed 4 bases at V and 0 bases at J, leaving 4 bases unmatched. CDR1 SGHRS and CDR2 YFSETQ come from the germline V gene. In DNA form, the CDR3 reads TGCGCCAGCAGCCCGGGACAGAGCTCTGGAAACACCATATATTTT. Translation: CASSPGQSSGNTIYF.

The CDR3 protein is CASSLETSGGGDTQYF. The CDR3 bases are TGCGCCAGCAGCTTGGAGACTAGCGGGGGTGGAGATACGCAGTATTTT. V gene TRBV5-1 combines with J gene TRBJ2-3, with 12 bases that match TRBD2. CDR1 and CDR2 from the germline V gene are SGHRS and YFSETQ. The CDR3 is made up of 16 amino acids. V dropped 0 bases and J dropped 5; count of bases not matched to a gene: 4.

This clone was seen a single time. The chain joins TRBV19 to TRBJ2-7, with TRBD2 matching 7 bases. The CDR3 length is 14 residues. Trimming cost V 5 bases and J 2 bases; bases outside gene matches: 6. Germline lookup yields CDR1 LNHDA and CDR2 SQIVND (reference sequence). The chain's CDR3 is CASSFVGGTYEQYF. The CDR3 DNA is TGTGCCAGTAGTTTCGTGGGAGGGACCTACGAGCAGTACTTC.

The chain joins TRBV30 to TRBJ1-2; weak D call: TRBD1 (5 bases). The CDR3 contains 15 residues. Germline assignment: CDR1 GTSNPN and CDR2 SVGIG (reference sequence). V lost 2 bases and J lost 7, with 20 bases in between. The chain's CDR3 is CAWSLRETVKFGYTF. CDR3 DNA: TGTGCCTGGAGTTTACGCGAGACAGTTAAGTTTGGCTACACCTTC. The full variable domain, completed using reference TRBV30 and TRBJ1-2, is SQTIHQWPATLVQPVGSPLSLECTVEGTSNPNLYWYRQAAGRGLQLLFYSVGIGQISSEVPQNLSASRPQDRQFILSSKKLLLSDSGFYLCAWSLRETVKFGYTFGSGTRLTVV.

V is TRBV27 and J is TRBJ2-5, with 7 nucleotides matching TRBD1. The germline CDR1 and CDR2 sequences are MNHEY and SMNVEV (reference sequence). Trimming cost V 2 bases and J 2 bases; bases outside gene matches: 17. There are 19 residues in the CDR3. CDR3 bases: TGTGCCAGCAGTTTACCCCCCAACTTTACAGGGGAGCTTCAAGAGACCCAGTACTTC. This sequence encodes CASSLPPNFTGELQETQYF.

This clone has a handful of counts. CDR3 sequence reads: CASSPSGGGSPLHF. The DNA of the CDR3 is TGTGCCAGCAGCCCGTCAGGGGGCGGATCACCCCTCCACTTT. The chain couples TRBV5-8 to TRBJ1-6, with 8 bases identical to TRBD1. V gave up 4 bases and J gave up 10 bases; unmatched junction bases: 7. The CDR3 loop spans 14 amino acids. Germline values: CDR1 SGHTS, CDR2 YDEGEE.

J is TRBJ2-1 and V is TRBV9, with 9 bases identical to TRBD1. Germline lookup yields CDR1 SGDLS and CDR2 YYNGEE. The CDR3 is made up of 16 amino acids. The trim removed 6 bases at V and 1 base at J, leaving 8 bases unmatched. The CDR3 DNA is TGTGCCAGCAACCACGGACAGGGGAGTTCCTACAATGAGCAGTTCTTC. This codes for CASNHGQGSSYNEQFF.

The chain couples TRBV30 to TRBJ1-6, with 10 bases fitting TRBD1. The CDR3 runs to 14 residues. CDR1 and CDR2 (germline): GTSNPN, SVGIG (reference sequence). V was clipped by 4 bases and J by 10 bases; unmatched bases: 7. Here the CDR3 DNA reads TGTGCCTGGACTCCGACAGGGGGCTGGTCACCCCTCCACTTT. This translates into CAWTPTGGWSPLHF. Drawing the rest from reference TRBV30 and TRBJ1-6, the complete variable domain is SQTIHQWPATLVQPVGSPLSLECTVEGTSNPNLYWYRQAAGRGLQLLFYSVGIGQISSEVPQNLSASRPQDRQFILSSKKLLLSDSGFYLCAWTPTGGWSPLHFGNGTRLTVT.

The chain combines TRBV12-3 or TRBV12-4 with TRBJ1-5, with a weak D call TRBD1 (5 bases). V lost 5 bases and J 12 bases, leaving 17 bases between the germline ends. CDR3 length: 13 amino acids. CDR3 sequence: CASSGGRLSGQHF. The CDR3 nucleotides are TGTGCCAGCAGTGGGGGGAGGTTGAGTGGCCAGCATTTT.

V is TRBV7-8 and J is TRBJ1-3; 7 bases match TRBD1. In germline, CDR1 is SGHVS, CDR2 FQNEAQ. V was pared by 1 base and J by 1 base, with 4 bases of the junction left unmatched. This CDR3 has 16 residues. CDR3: CASSLGSRGSGNTIYF. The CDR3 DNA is TGTGCCAGCAGCTTAGGTAGCAGGGGGTCTGGAAACACCATATATTTT.